This TCR beta chain was sequenced for a study of blood T cell repertoires in COVID-19. Whole-study context: Donors in the United States, Italy and Spain gave samples during acute or convalescent COVID-19. The analysed material was cDNA or gDNA that came from T cells, B-cell-depleted T cells, or PBMCs.

The length of the CDR3 is 16 residues. CDR1 is SSHAT, CDR2 FNYEAQ, per germline (reference sequence). V was clipped by 5 bases and J by 0 bases, with 13 bases between them. As handled by the study authors: For nucleated cells, counts were estimated from reference gene primer amplification. Measured with immunoSEQ multiplex PCR; TCRdb has only the in-frame clones, and not every one. The D gene and trimming were derived from the DNA, and the V and J assignments and clone size from that table. The sample lists tens of thousands of clones, 80% to 90% seen once, with around a quarter in the top ten. The sequenced sample was peripheral blood. The rearrangement links TRBV7-7 to TRBJ2-2; tentative D call: TRBD2 (5 bases). This receptor was obtained from a man in his fifties with active or convalescent COVID-19. The CDR3 coding sequence is TGTGCCAGCAGCCCTATAGCGTTCGCGAACACCGGGGAGCTGTTTTTT. Translation: CASSPIAFANTGELFF.